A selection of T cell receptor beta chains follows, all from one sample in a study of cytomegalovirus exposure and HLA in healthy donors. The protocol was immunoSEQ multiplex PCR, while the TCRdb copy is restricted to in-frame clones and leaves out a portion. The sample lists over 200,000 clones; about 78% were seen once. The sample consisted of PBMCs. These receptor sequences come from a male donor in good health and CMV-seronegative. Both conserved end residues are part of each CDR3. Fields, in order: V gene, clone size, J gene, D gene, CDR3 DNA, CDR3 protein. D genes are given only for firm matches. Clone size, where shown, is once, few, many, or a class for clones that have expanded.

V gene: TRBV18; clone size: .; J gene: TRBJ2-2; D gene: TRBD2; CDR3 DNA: TGTGCCAGCTCGCTTCCTAGCGGGCAGAACACCGGGGAGCTGTTTTTT; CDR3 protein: CASSLPSGQNTGELFF
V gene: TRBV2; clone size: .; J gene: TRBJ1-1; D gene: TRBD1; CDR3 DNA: TGTGCCACACGGGACAGGGAGGGTTTGGTAGCTTTCTTT; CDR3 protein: CATRDREGLVAFF
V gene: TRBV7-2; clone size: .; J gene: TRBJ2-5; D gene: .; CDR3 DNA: TGTGCCAGCAGCCGTCGTCCCCCACAGGAAGAGACCCAGTACTTC; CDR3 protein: CASSRRPPQEETQYF
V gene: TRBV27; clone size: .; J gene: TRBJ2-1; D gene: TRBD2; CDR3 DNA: TGTGCCAGCAGTTTAGGTTTGGGCGGGAGGGTTAAGAATGAGCAGTTCTTC; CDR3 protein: CASSLGLGGRVKNEQFF
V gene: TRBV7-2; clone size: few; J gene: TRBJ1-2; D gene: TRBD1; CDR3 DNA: TGTGCCGGGAATACAGGGGCCAACTATGGCTACACCTTC; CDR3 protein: CAGNTGANYGYTF
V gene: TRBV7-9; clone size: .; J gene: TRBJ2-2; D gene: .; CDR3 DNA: TGTTCCAGCAGCACAAGACCCGGAGGTAACACCGGGGAGCTGTTTTTT; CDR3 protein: CSSSTRPGGNTGELFF
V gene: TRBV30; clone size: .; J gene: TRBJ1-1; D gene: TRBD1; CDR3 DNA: TGTGCCTGGAGTGTGATAGGACAGGGGGACACTGAAGCTTTCTTT; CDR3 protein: CAWSVIGQGDTEAFF
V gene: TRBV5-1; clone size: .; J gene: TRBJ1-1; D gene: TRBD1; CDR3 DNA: TGCGCCAGCAGCTGGACAGGGCGGAACACTGAAGCTTTCTTT; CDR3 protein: CASSWTGRNTEAFF
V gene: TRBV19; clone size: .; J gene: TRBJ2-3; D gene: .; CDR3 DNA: TGTGCCAGTAGTATCATAAAAGCTATAAGCACAGATACGCAGTATTTT; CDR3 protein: CASSIIKAISTDTQYF
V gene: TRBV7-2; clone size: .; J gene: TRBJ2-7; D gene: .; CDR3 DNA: TGTGCCAGCAGCCTGCTGGGGGGTATCAGCCACGAGCAGTACTTC; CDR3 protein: CASSLLGGISHEQYF
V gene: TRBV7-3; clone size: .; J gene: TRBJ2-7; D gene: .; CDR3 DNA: TGTGCCAGCAGCTTAATTGGGGTTAGCGGTAAGTCCTACGAGCAGTACTTC; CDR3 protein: CASSLIGVSGKSYEQYF